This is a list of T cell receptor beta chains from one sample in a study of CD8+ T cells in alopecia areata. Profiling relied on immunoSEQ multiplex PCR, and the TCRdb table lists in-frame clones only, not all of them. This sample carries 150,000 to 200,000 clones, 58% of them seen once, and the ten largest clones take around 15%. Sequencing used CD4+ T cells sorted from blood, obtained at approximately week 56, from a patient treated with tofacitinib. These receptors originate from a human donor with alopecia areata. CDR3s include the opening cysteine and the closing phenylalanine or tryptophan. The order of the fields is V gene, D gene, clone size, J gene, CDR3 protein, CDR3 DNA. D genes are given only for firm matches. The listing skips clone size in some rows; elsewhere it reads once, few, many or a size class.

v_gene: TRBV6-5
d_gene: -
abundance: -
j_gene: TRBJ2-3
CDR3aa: CASSYSGLSTDTQYF
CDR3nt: TGTGCCAGCAGTTACTCGGGGCTGAGCACAGATACGCAGTATTTT

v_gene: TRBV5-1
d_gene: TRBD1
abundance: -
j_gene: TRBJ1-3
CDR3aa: CASQTGVGNTIYF
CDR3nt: TGCGCCAGCCAGACAGGGGTTGGAAACACCATATATTTT

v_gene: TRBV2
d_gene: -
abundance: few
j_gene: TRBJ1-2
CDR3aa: CASSEVYTF
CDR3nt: TGTGCCAGCAGTGAAGTATACACCTTC

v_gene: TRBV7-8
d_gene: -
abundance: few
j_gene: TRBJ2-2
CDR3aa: CASTPGGGTNTGELFF
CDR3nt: TGTGCCAGCACCCCGGGGGGCGGGACGAACACCGGGGAGCTGTTTTTT

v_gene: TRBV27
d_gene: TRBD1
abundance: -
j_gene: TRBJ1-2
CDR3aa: CARTDRGQTYGYTF
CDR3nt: TGTGCCAGGACGGACCGGGGACAGACCTATGGCTACACCTTC

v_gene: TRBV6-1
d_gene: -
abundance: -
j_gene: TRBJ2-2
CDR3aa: CASRRTGANTGELFF
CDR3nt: TGTGCCAGCAGACGCACCGGGGCGAACACCGGGGAGCTGTTTTTT

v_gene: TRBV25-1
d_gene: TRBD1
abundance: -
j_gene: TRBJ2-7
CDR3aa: CASSEPGQAYEQYF
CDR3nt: TGTGCCAGCAGTGAACCGGGACAGGCGTACGAGCAGTACTTC

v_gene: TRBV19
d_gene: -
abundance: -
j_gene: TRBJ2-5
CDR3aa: CASSMGANQETQYF
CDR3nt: TGTGCCAGTAGTATGGGGGCAAACCAAGAGACCCAGTACTTC

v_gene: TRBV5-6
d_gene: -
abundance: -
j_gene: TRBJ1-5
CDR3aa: CASSLSSGVNQPQHF
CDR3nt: TGTGCCAGCAGCTTGTCTTCTGGGGTCAATCAGCCCCAGCATTTT

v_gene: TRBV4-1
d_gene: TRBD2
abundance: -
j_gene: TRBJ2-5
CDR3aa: CASSQDPSGGQETQYF
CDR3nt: TGCGCCAGCAGCCAAGATCCCAGCGGGGGCCAAGAGACCCAGTACTTC

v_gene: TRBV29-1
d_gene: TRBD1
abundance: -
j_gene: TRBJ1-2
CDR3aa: CSARATGYYGYTF
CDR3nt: TGCAGCGCCCGAGCGACAGGGTACTATGGCTACACCTTC

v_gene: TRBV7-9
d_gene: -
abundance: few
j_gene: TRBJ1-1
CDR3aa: CASSYGRWTEAFF
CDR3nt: TGTGCCAGCAGCTATGGACGATGGACTGAAGCTTTCTTT

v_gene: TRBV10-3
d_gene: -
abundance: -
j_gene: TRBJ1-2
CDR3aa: CAISPRQESYGYTF
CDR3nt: TGTGCCATCAGTCCCAGACAGGAGAGCTATGGCTACACCTTC

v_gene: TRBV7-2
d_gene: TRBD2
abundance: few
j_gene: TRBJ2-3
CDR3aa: CASSTWTSGGTDTQYF
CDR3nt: TGTGCCAGCAGCACCTGGACTAGCGGGGGCACAGATACGCAGTATTTT

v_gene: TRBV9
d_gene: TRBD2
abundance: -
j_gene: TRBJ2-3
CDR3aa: CASSVLAGVDTQYF
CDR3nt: TGTGCCAGCAGCGTATTAGCGGGGGTAGATACGCAGTATTTT

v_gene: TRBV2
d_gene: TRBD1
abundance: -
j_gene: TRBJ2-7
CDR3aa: CASSRDRSSYEQYF
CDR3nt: TGTGCCAGCAGCCGGGACAGGTCCTCCTACGAGCAGTACTTC

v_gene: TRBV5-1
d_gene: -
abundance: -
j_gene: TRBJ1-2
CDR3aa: CASSFKDSSVGYGYTF
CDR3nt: TGCGCCAGCAGCTTCAAGGACAGCTCCGTTGGATATGGCTACACCTTC

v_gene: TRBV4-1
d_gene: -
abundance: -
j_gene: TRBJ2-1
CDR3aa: CASSPLGLGDEQFF
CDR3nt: TGCGCCAGCAGCCCCCTAGGGCTAGGCGATGAGCAGTTCTTC

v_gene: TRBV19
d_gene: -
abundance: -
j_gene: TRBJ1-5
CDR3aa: CASRPGYNQPQHF
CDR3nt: TGTGCCAGTAGACCAGGGTACAATCAGCCCCAGCATTTT

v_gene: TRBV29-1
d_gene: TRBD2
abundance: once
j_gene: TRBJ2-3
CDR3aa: CSVSSTAGGPKDTQYF
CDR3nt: TGCAGCGTTAGCAGTACCGCGGGGGGGCCGAAAGATACGCAGTATTTT

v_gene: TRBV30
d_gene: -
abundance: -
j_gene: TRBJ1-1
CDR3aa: CAWMGAIARTEAFF
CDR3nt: TGTGCCTGGATGGGGGCGATCGCAAGAACTGAAGCTTTCTTT

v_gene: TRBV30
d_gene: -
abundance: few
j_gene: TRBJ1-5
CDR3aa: CAWRAQGGQPQHF
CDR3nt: TGTGCCTGGAGAGCTCAGGGAGGGCAGCCCCAGCATTTT

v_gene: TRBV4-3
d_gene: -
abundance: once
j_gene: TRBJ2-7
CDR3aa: CASSQGTFYYEQYF
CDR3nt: TGCGCCAGCAGCCAAGGGACATTCTACTACGAGCAGTACTTC

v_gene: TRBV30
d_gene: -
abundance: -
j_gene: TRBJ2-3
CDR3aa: CAWSGATDTQYF
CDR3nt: TGTGCCTGGAGTGGGGCAACAGATACGCAGTATTTT

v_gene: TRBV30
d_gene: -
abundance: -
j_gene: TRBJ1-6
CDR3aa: CAWKQGGEGSPLHF
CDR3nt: TGTGCCTGGAAACAGGGAGGCGAGGGATCACCCCTCCACTTT

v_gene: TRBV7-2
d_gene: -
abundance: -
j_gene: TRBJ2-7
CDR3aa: CASSHPGAEQYF
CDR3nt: TGTGCCAGCAGCCACCCAGGTGCCGAGCAGTACTTC

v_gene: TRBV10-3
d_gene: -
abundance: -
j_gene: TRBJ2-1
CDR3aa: CAISGLSNEQFF
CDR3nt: TGTGCCATCAGTGGTCTCAGCAATGAGCAGTTCTTC

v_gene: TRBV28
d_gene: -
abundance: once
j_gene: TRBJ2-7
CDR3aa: CASSLLRSGEQYF
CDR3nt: TGTGCCAGCAGCCTCTTACGGTCCGGCGAGCAGTACTTC

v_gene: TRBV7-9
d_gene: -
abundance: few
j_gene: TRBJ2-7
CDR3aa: CASSLDLRGHSYEQYF
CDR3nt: TGTGCCAGCAGCCTAGATCTACGGGGGCACTCCTACGAGCAGTACTTC

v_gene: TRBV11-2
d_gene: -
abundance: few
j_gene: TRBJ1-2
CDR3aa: CASSLGRDGYTF
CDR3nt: TGTGCCAGCAGCTTAGGACGGGATGGCTACACCTTC

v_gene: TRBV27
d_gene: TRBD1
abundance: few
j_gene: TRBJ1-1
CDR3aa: CASSRGDRANTEAFF
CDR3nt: TGTGCCAGCAGTCGAGGAGACAGGGCCAACACTGAAGCTTTCTTT

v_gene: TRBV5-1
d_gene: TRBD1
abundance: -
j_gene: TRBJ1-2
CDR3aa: CASSTIGQGVSGYTF
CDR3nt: TGCGCCAGCAGCACGATCGGACAGGGCGTCAGTGGCTACACCTTC

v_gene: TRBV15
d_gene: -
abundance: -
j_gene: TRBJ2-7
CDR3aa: CATSRDFYEQYF
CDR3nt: TGTGCCACCAGCAGGGACTTTTACGAGCAGTACTTC

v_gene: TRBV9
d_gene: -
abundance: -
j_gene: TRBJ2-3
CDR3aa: CASSIGQTSTDTQYF
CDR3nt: TGTGCCAGCAGCATCGGACAGACTAGCACAGATACGCAGTATTTT

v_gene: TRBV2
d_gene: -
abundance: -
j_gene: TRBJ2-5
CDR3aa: CASRSDGIETQYF
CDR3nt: TGTGCCAGCAGATCGGACGGGATTGAGACCCAGTACTTC

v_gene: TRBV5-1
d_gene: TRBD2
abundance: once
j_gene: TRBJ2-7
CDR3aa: CASSVEAGGPKGEQYF
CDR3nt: TGCGCCAGCAGCGTTGAAGCGGGGGGGCCTAAAGGCGAGCAGTACTTC

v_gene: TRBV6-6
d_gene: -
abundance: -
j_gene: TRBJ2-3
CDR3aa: CASSYSFGATQYF
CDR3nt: TGTGCCAGCAGTTACTCGTTCGGTGCTACGCAGTATTTT

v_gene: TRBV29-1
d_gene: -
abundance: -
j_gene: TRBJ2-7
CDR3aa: CSVTDPTYEQYF
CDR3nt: TGCAGCGTGACAGATCCGACCTACGAGCAGTACTTC

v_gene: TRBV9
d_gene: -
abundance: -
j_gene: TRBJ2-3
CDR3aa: CASSVGGKITDTQYF
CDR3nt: TGTGCCAGCAGCGTTGGGGGAAAAATCACAGATACGCAGTATTTT

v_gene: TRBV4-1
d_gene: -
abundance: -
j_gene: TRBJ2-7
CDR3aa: CASSQDSHSSYEQYF
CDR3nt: TGCGCCAGCAGCCAAGACAGCCACAGCTCCTACGAGCAGTACTTC

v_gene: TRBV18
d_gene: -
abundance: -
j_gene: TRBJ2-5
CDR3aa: CASSGRLSQETQYF
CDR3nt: TGTGCCAGCTCAGGTCGATTAAGCCAAGAGACCCAGTACTTC

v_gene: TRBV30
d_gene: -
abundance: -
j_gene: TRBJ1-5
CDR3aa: CAWDGHHSNQPQHF
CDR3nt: TGTGCCTGGGACGGACATCATAGCAATCAGCCCCAGCATTTT

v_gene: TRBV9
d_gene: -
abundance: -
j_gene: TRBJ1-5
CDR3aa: CASSVGFQSQPQHF
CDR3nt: TGTGCCAGCAGCGTAGGGTTTCAGAGTCAGCCCCAGCATTTT

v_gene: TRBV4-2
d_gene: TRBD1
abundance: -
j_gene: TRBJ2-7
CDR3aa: CASSQLGQGSSYEQYF
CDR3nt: TGTGCCAGCAGCCAATTGGGACAGGGGAGTTCCTACGAGCAGTACTTC

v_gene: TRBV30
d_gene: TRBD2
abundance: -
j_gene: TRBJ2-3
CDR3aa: CAWDSGGAIGTDTQYF
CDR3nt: TGTGCCTGGGACAGCGGGGGGGCTATCGGGACAGATACGCAGTATTTT

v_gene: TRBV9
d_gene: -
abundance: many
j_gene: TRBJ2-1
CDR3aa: CASSAGGNYNEQFF
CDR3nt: TGTGCCAGCAGCGCGGGGGGCAATTACAATGAGCAGTTCTTC

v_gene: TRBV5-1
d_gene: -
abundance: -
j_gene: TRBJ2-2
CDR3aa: CASSSTGELFF
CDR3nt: TGCGCCAGCAGCTCGACCGGGGAGCTGTTTTTT

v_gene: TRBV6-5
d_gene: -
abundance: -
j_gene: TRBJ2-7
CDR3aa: CASSSEVPEPYEQYF
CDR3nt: TGTGCCAGCAGTTCTGAGGTCCCTGAACCCTACGAGCAGTACTTC

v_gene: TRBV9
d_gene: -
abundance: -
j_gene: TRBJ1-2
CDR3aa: CASSPRGAPNYGYTF
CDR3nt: TGTGCCAGCAGCCCCCGGGGGGCGCCCAACTATGGCTACACCTTC

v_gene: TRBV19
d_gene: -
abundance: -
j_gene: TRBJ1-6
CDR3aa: CASSHEAHYNSPLHF
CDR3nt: TGTGCCAGTAGTCACGAGGCACATTATAATTCACCCCTCCACTTT

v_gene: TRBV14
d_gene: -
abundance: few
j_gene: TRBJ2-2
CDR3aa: CASSQVGSGLYTGELFF
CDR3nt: TGTGCCAGCAGCCAAGTCGGTTCAGGGCTTTACACCGGGGAGCTGTTTTTT

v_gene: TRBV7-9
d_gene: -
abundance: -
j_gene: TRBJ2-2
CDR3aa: CASSFGGSGELFF
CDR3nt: TGTGCCAGCAGCTTCGGGGGATCGGGGGAGCTGTTTTTT

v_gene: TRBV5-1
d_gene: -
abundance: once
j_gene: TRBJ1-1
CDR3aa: CASSVDRTEAFF
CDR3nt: TGCGCCAGCAGCGTTGATCGGACTGAAGCTTTCTTT

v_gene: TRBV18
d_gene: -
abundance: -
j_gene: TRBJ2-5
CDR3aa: CASSHQETQYF
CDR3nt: TGTGCCAGCTCGCACCAAGAGACCCAGTACTTC

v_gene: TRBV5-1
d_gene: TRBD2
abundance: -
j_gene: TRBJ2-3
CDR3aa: CASSPEVAGGTDTQYF
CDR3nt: TGCGCCAGCAGCCCGGAGGTAGCGGGGGGCACAGATACGCAGTATTTT

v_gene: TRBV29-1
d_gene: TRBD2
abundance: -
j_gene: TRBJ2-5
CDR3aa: CSVGLAGGYQETQYF
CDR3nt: TGCAGCGTTGGACTAGCGGGGGGGTACCAAGAGACCCAGTACTTC

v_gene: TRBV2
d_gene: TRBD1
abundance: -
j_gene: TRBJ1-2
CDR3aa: CASSPTGTWGYTF
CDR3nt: TGTGCCAGCAGCCCGACAGGGACCTGGGGCTACACCTTC

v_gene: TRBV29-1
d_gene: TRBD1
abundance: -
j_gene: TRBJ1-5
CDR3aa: CSVGQGDQPQHF
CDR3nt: TGCAGCGTTGGGCAGGGGGATCAGCCCCAGCATTTT

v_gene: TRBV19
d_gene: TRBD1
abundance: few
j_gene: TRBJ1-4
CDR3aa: CASSIGQGAVEKLFF
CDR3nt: TGTGCCAGTAGTATCGGCCAGGGGGCCGTTGAAAAACTGTTTTTT

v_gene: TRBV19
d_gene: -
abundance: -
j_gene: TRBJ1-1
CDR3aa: CASSAGHLEAFF
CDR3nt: TGTGCCAGTAGTGCGGGACACCTTGAAGCTTTCTTT